One and the same sample provided the 4 T cell receptor beta chains below, sequenced in a study of cytomegalovirus exposure and HLA in healthy donors. Measured with immunoSEQ multiplex PCR; TCRdb has only the in-frame clones, and not every one. Here the sample spans over 60,000 clones, about 95% being singletons. Source material: PBMCs. These receptors all stem from a young man in good health and CMV-seronegative.

This sequence joins TRBV13 and TRBJ1-1; D may be TRBD1 (5 bases). The CDR3 runs 13 residues. Trimming stripped 5 bases from V and 6 bases from J, with 13 bases between. Per germline, CDR1 PRHDT and CDR2 FYEKMQ (reference sequence). CDR3 region: CASSQTGGAEAFF. DNA for the CDR3: TGTGCCAGCAGCCAAACTGGGGGGGCTGAAGCTTTCTTT.

V and J are TRBV6-4 and TRBJ2-2, with D unclear. The ends were cut back, 0 bases at V and 4 bases at J, with 6 bases in the middle. Germline values: CDR1 MRHNA, CDR2 SNTAGT. CDR3 size: 14 residues. This chain's CDR3 is CASSDSPGTGELFF. CDR3 nucleotides: TGTGCCAGCAGTGACTCGCCCGGCACCGGGGAGCTGTTTTTT.

This chain uses TRBV27 with TRBJ2-7; 10 bases fit TRBD1. This CDR3 region has 15 residues. The V gene end was trimmed by 6 bases and the J gene end by 4 bases; junction bases not matched to a gene: 9. Germline lookup yields CDR1 MNHEY and CDR2 SMNVEV (reference sequence). The CDR3 nucleotides are TGTGCCAGCAGCCCGACAGGGGGCTTCTCGTACGAGCAGTACTTC. Residues: CASSPTGGFSYEQYF.

This rearrangement joins TRBV28 to TRBJ1-5; 7 positions agree with TRBD1. CDR1 MDHEN and CDR2 SYDVKM come from the germline V gene. The CDR3 sequence is 15 residues long. V lost 6 bases, J lost 0 bases, and 5 bases stayed unmatched. The CDR3 reads CASRPTGSSNQPQHF. The DNA for the CDR3 is TGTGCCAGCAGACCGACAGGGAGTAGCAATCAGCCCCAGCATTTT.